A selection of T cell receptor beta chains follows, all from one sample in a study of read filtering for tumor transcriptome and immune sequencing. TCRdb reprocessed the reads via MiXCR and lists one record per CDR3 protein. This table holds some 40,000 distinct CDR3 sequences, approximately 15% found once. Material: a population of CD138-negative cells sorted from bone marrow. The receptors originated from a donor aged 40 or over with multiple myeloma. The CDR3 runs from the conserved cysteine through the conserved F or W. A D gene is named only where the DNA matches it firmly. Expanded clones are given a class, and other clones once, few, many or no size at all.

many TRBD2 TRBJ2-4 TRBV3-1 CASSQVGLVGKNIQYF TGTGCCAGCAGCCAAGTGGGACTAGTGGGCAAAAACATTCAGTACTTC
many TRBD1 TRBJ2-2 TRBV12-3/TRBV12-4 CASTPLGTGRTGELFF TGTGCCAGCACCCCCCTCGGGACAGGGCGAACCGGGGAGCTGTTTTTT
- TRBD1 TRBJ1-6 TRBV18 CASSPRQGDSPLHF TGTGCCAGCTCACCACGACAGGGCGATTCACCCCTCCACTTT
many TRBD2 TRBJ2-3 TRBV4-2 CASSQGSGGAVTDTQYF TGTGCCAGCAGCCAAGGGAGCGGGGGGGCCGTGACAGATACGCAGTATTTT
many - TRBJ1-1 TRBV14 CASSQGDRTNTEAFF TGTGCCAGCAGCCAAGGTGACAGAACGAACACTGAAGCTTTCTTT
- TRBD2 TRBJ2-5 TRBV7-2 CASSLLSALGLAGDNFQETQYF TGTGCCAGCAGCCTACTCTCCGCTTTGGGACTAGCGGGTGATAATTTCCAAGAGACCCAGTACTTC
many - TRBJ2-2 TRBV11-2 CATGRDSSTGELFF TGTGCCACCGGTAGGGACTCATCCACCGGGGAGCTGTTTTTT
many - TRBJ2-7 TRBV11-2 CASSGGTYYEQYF TGTGCCAGCAGCGGGGGGACCTACTACGAGCAGTACTTC
- - TRBJ2-7 TRBV3-1 CASSQHDELYF TGTGCCAGCAGCCAGCATGACGAGCTGTACTTC
many TRBD2 TRBJ2-3 TRBV7-2 CASSPRTSGRAGTDTQYF TGTGCCAGCAGCCCACGGACTAGCGGGAGGGCCGGCACAGATACGCAGTATTTT
many TRBD2 TRBJ2-5 TRBV7-9 CASSGTSGRIKYQETQYF TGTGCCAGCAGCGGGACTAGCGGGAGGATAAAGTACCAAGAGACCCAGTACTTC
many TRBD2 TRBJ2-1 TRBV3-1 CASSLISGVSFLFF TGTGCCAGCAGCCTTATTAGCGGGGTTAGCTTTTTGTTCTTC
few - TRBJ2-3 TRBV10-3 CAISDPTDTQYF TGTGCCATCAGTGACCCGACAGATACGCAGTATTTT
- TRBD2 TRBJ2-1 TRBV28 CASSRLAGGNEQFF TGTGCCAGCAGTCGGCTAGCGGGGGGCAATGAGCAGTTCTTC
few - TRBJ2-1 TRBV29-1 CSVEGWHSYNEQFF TGCAGCGTTGAGGGTTGGCACTCCTACAATGAGCAGTTCTTC